This entry concerns a single T cell receptor (beta chain). From RNA transcripts, TCR beta CDR3 regions were amplified. HTBI primers were employed in a first-round RT-PCR of the TCR CDR3. TCRdb redid the calling of the multiplex PCR reads with MiXCR, one entry per CDR3 protein. The table has more than 500,000 distinct CDR3 sequences, 46% seen once. These data are taken from a study of T cells in Graves' hyperthyroidism and ophthalmopathy. V was clipped by 3 bases and J by 6 bases; unmatched bases: 10. Germline V gene data show CDR1 as SGHNT and CDR2 as YYREEE (reference sequence). This CDR3 spans 15 amino acids. Together with thyroid ultrasound, orbital computed tomography, serum thyroxine and TRAb, clinical symptoms were used for diagnoses.

The origin of this receptor is an adult woman with Graves' disease, either hyperthyroidism or ophthalmopathy (not recorded which). The sequenced sample consisted of peripheral blood or thyroid tissue (not recorded which). V gene TRBV5-4 combines with J gene TRBJ2-7; 9 nucleotides line up with TRBD2. In DNA form, the CDR3 reads TGTGCCAGCAGCTCTATAGCGGGAGATCGAGGCGAGCAGTACTTC. Residues: CASSSIAGDRGEQYF.